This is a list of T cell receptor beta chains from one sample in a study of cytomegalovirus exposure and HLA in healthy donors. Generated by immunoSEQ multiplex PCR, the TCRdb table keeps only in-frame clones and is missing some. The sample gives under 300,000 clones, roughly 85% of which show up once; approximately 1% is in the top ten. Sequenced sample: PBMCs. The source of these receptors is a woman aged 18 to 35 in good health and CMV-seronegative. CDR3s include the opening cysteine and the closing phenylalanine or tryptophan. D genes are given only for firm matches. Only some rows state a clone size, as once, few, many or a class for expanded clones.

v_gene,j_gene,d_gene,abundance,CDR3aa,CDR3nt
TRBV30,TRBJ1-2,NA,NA,CAWSQNYGYTF,TGTGCCTGGAGTCAGAACTATGGCTACACCTTC
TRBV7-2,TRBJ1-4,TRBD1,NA,CASSTGATNEKLFF,TGTGCCAGCAGTACAGGGGCAACTAATGAAAAACTGTTTTTT
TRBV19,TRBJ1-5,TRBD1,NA,CASILQGAEGQPQHF,TGTGCCAGTATTTTACAGGGGGCTGAGGGTCAGCCCCAGCATTTT
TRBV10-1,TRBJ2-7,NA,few,CASSDQTDYYEQYF,TGCGCCAGCAGTGACCAGACGGACTACTACGAGCAGTACTTC
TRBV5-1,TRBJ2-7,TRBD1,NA,CASSLGDRGYEQYF,TGCGCCAGCAGCTTGGGGGACAGGGGCTACGAGCAGTACTTC
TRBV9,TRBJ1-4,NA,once,CASSVEMGLLNEKLFF,TGTGCCAGCAGCGTAGAAATGGGGCTTCTCAATGAAAAACTGTTTTTT
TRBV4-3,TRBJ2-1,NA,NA,CASSQDRRGYNEQFF,TGCGCCAGCAGCCAAGATCGCAGGGGATACAATGAGCAGTTCTTC
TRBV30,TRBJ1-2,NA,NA,CASDRTRGNYGYTF,TGTGCCTCGGACCGGACAAGGGGGAACTATGGCTACACCTTC
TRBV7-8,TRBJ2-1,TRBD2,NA,CASSSSGGHNEQFF,TGTGCCAGCAGCTCCAGCGGGGGGCACAATGAGCAGTTCTTC
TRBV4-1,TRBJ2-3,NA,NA,CASISLFLRTVMPDTQYF,TGCGCCAGCATTTCCCTATTCCTTCGGACAGTTATGCCAGATACGCAGTATTTT
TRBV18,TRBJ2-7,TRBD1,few,CASSPGQGRDEQYF,TGTGCCAGCTCACCAGGACAGGGGAGGGACGAGCAGTACTTC
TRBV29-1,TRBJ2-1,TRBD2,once,CSVTSGGSYNEQFF,TGCAGCGTGACTAGCGGGGGCTCCTACAATGAGCAGTTCTTC
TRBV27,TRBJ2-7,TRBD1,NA,CASSPGQGAYEQYF,TGTGCCAGCAGCCCGGGACAGGGTGCGTACGAGCAGTACTTC
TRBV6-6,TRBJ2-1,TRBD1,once,CASIRGQGSYNEQFF,TGTGCCAGCATAAGGGGACAGGGCTCCTACAATGAGCAGTTCTTC
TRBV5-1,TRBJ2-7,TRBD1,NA,CASSLVFGTGSYEQYF,TGCGCCAGCAGCTTGGTTTTTGGGACAGGCTCCTACGAGCAGTACTTC